The 13 T cell receptor beta chains below all came from one sample that was sequenced in a study of blood T cells in healthy people across ages. Combining a sample-barcoded 5' primer with a J-beta primer mix, a second PCR ran for roughly 7 to 12 cycles. TCRdb itself ran the 5' RACE reads through MiXCR, one entry per CDR3 protein. The sample lists about 1.6 million distinct CDR3 sequences; about 35% were seen once. Sequencing was carried out using blood. The receptors were sampled from a woman aged 25 to 39 in good health.

Concerning this clonotype itself: Its ends do not fully match the called genes, so a read error is possible. This chain uses TRBV7-9 with TRBJ2-1; TRBD1 might be the D (9 bases). CDR1 is SEHNR and CDR2 is FQNEAQ in the germline V gene (reference sequence). The CDR3 extends over 20 amino acids. The CDR3 DNA follows: TGTGCCAGCAGTTCGGACAGGGGCCCGTCTAACGGGAGGGCCCACAATGAGCGGTTCTTC. Residues: CASSSDRGPSNGRAHNERFF.

The chain has TRBV27 and TRBJ1-2, with D hard to call. This CDR3 contains 12 residues. Trimming took off 6 bases at V and 8 bases at J, with 13 bases between the two ends. In germline, CDR1 is MNHEY, CDR2 SMNVEV (reference sequence). The CDR3 DNA follows: TGTGCCAGCAGGAGGTGGAGAGGAGGCTACACCTTC. This translates into CASRRWRGGYTF.

V is TRBV20-1 and J is TRBJ1-2; 7 bases are shared with TRBD1. Germline CDR1 is DFQATT and CDR2 is SNEGSKA (reference sequence). Trimming cost V 5 bases and J 5 bases; bases outside gene matches: 8. CDR3 length equals 13 residues. In DNA form, the CDR3 reads TGCAGTGCTTCTTGGGAGACAGGGTATGGCTACACCTTC. This translates into CSASWETGYGYTF.

This clonotype was seen just once. The rearrangement links TRBV12-3 or TRBV12-4 to TRBJ2-3; the D gene is possibly TRBD2 (7 bases). This CDR3 spans 11 amino acids. V was shortened by 9 bases and J by 6 bases, with 10 bases between the two germline ends. CDR3 region: CARGGADTQYF. DNA for the CDR3: TGTGCCAGAGGGGGGGCTGATACGCAGTATTTT.

The rearrangement links TRBV24-1 to TRBJ2-1, with 10 bases that match TRBD2. Germline trimming cut 2 bases from V and 7 bases from J; bases unmatched to any gene: 13. The CDR3 loop spans 18 amino acids. The germline CDR1 and CDR2 sequences are KGHDR and SFDVKD. In DNA, the CDR3 is TGTGCCACCAGTGATTCCCCAACGTCTAGCGGGAGTTTAAATGAGCAGTTCTTC. Amino acid sequence: CATSDSPTSSGSLNEQFF.

This clonotype was seen a few times. The genes are TRBV29-1 and TRBJ1-1; D possibly corresponds to TRBD1 (6 bases). The germline V and J ends were trimmed by 4 bases and 4 bases, with 13 bases remaining between them. This CDR3 is 13 amino acids long. Germline CDR1 SQVTM, CDR2 ANQGSEA. CDR3 in DNA: TGCAGCGTTGTTTGGGGGCAGGTCACTGAAGCTTTCTTT. Protein: CSVVWGQVTEAFF.

V and J are TRBV6-6 and TRBJ1-2; unclear D gene. CDR1 is MNHNY, CDR2 SVGAGI, per germline (reference sequence). This CDR3 is 11 amino acids long. V was pared by 2 bases and J by 10 bases, with 8 bases between. CDR3 nucleotide sequence: TGTGCCAGCAGTTACCCAGGACCCTACACCTTC. As protein: CASSYPGPYTF.

The chain couples TRBV29-1 to TRBJ1-2, with D possibly being TRBD1 (6 bases). This CDR3 is 14 amino acids long. The V and J ends lost 5 bases and 5 bases respectively, with 18 bases between them. The germline V gene has CDR1 SQVTM and CDR2 ANQGSEA. The CDR3 DNA reads as TGCAGCGTTAACCTGTACGAGGGGGATTATGGCTACACCTTC. It encodes CSVNLYEGDYGYTF.

This clonotype was counted between two and nine times. This sequence joins TRBV6-5 and TRBJ2-3, with D perhaps matching TRBD2 (5 bases). This CDR3 spans 15 amino acids. The ends were cut back, 6 bases at V and 2 bases at J, with 15 bases in the middle. Per germline, CDR1 MNHEY and CDR2 SVGAGI. As DNA, the CDR3 is TGTGCCAGCAGGGCGGACTTTGGGCCCACAGATACGCAGTATTTT. This sequence encodes CASRADFGPTDTQYF.

The genes are TRBV9 and TRBJ1-1; D is possibly TRBD1 (5 bases). The CDR3 is 14 amino acids. The V end was cut by 2 bases, the J end by 3 bases, with 11 bases between. The germline V gene has CDR1 SGDLS and CDR2 YYNGEE. For the CDR3, the DNA is TGTGCCAGCAGCGTGGACCTGGGGGACACTGAAGCTTTCTTT. Its protein is CASSVDLGDTEAFF.

The J gene is TRBJ2-2, the V gene TRBV7-9; D is perhaps TRBD1 (5 bases). From germline, CDR1 is SEHNR and CDR2 FQNEAQ (reference sequence). CDR3 size: 14 residues. Deletions cut 5 bases from V and 3 bases from J, with 10 bases between. CDR3 amino acids: CASSADRYTGELFF. The CDR3 coding sequence is TGTGCCAGCAGCGCCGACAGATACACCGGGGAGCTGTTTTTT.

The chain couples TRBV7-9 to TRBJ1-1; D remains unclear. CDR1 is SEHNR, CDR2 FQNEAQ, per germline (reference sequence). The CDR3 has 15 amino acids. V was pared by 2 bases and J by 3 bases, with 13 bases between. CDR3 residues: CASSLPREWDTEAFF. The CDR3 bases are TGTGCCAGCAGCTTACCCCGCGAGTGGGACACTGAAGCTTTCTTT.

The CDR3 DNA is TGTGCCAGCAGCTTGACTGTTGAACAGACCCAGTACTTC. This codes for CASSLTVEQTQYF. This rearrangement joins TRBV11-2 to TRBJ2-7; D gene uncertain. The tail of the sequence fits TRBJ2-5 better, so the J call may be wrong. CDR3 length: 13 residues. Germline V lookup: CDR1 SGHAT, CDR2 FQNNGV.